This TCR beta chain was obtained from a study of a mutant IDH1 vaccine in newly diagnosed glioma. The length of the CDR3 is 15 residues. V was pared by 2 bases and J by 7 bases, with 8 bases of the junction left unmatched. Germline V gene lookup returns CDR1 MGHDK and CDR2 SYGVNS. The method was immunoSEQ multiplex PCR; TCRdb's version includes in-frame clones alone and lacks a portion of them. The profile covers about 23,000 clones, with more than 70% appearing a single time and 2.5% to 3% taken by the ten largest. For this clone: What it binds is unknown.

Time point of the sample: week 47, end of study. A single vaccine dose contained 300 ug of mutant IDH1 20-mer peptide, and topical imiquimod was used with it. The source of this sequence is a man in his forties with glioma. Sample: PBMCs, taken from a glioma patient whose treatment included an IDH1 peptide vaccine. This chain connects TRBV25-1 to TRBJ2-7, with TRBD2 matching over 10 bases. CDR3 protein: CASSERSGRAGEQYF. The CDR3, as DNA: TGTGCCAGCAGTGAAAGGAGCGGGAGGGCGGGGGAGCAGTACTTC.